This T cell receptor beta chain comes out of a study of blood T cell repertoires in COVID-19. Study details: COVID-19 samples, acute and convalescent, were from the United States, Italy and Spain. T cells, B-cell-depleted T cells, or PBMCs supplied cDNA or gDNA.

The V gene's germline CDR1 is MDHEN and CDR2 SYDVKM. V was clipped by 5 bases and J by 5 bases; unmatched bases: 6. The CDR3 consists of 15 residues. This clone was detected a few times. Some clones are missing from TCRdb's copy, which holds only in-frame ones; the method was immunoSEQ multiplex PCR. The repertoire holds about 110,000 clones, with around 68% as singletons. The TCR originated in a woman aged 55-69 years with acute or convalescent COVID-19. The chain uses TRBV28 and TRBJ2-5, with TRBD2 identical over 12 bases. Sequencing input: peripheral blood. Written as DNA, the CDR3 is TGTGCCAGCAGTACCTCTAGCGGGGGGGGTGAGACCCAGTACTTC. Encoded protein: CASSTSSGGGETQYF. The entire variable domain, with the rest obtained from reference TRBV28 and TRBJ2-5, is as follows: DVKVTQSSRYLVKRTGEKVFLECVQDMDHENMFWYRQDPGLGLRLIYFSYDVKMKEKGDIPEGYSVSREKKERFSLILESASTNQTSMYLCASSTSSGGGETQYFGPGTRLLVL.